This T cell receptor (beta chain) was profiled in a study of blood T cell repertoires in COVID-19. Study-level information: Donors in the United States, Italy and Spain gave samples during acute or convalescent COVID-19.

Under the authors' procedure: Reference gene primer amplification gave estimated nucleated cell counts. Libraries were prepared by immunoSEQ multiplex PCR; TCRdb keeps only in-frame clonotypes and omits some of them. That table supplies the V and J calls and clone size; D and trimming were determined from the DNA. Here the sample spans 80,000 or so clones, 88% being singletons. The CDR3 length is 16 residues. V lost 2 bases to trimming and J lost 2 bases, with 17 bases between them. Germline loops: CDR1 SGDLS, CDR2 YYNGEE. This sequence was found in a human donor in a cohort sampled during active COVID-19. The sample consisted of peripheral blood. The V gene is TRBV9, the J gene TRBJ2-7; the D gene is possibly TRBD2 (5 bases). CDR3 bases: TGTGCCAGCAGCGTCAGTGGGAGCCAGAACACCTACGAGCAGTACTTC. It translates to CASSVSGSQNTYEQYF.